This T cell receptor (beta chain) stems from a study of cytomegalovirus exposure and HLA in healthy donors. Unmatched junction bases numbered 8, after V lost 6 bases and J lost 6 bases. Germline V CDR1 and CDR2: MDHEN, SYDVKM. This CDR3 contains 14 residues. Details on this clone: Its target is not known.

The PCR made use of 60 Vbeta and 13 Jbeta primers. TCRdb keeps only in-frame clones here, not all; method: immunoSEQ multiplex PCR. The data show roughly 180,000 clones, under 85% seen once. Findings and limits, study-wide: In an earlier analysis, most TCR beta V segments were productive about 90% or about 30% of the time.

This sequence joins TRBV28 and TRBJ1-5, with TRBD1 matching 7 bases. What was sequenced was PBMCs. The clonotype comes from a male donor in good health and CMV-seronegative. The CDR3 loop reads CASSQTGISQPQHF. In nucleotides, the CDR3 is TGTGCCAGCAGCCAGACAGGGATCAGTCAGCCCCAGCATTTT. The full variable domain, completed using reference TRBV28 and TRBJ1-5, is DVKVTQSSRYLVKRTGEKVFLECVQDMDHENMFWYRQDPGLGLRLIYFSYDVKMKEKGDIPEGYSVSREKKERFSLILESASTNQTSMYLCASSQTGISQPQHFGDGTRLSIL.